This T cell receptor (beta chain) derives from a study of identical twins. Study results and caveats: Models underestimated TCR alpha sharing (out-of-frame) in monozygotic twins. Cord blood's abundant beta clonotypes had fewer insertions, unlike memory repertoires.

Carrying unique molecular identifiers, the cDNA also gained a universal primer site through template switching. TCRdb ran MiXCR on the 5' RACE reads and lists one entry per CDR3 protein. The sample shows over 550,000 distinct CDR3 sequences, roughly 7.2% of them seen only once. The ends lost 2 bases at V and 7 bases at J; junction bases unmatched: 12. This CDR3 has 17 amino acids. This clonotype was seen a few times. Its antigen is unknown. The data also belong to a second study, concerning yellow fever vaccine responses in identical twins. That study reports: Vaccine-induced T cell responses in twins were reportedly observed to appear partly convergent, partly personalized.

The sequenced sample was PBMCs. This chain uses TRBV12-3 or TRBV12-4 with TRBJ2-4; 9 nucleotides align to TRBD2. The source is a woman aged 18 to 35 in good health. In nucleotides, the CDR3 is TGTGCCAGCAGTTTACCTGCGGGAGGGGGCTCCCATAACATTCAGTACTTC. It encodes CASSLPAGGGSHNIQYF.